This section outlines one T cell receptor beta chain sequence together with its context. Per the authors' pipeline: Cell counts per sample came from amplifying reference gene primers. Here immunoSEQ multiplex PCR was the method, and the copy in TCRdb shows in-frame clones only, minus some. Clone size and V and J calls were adopted from that table, with D and trimming inferred from the DNA. The repertoire holds around 250,000 clones, with under 90% as singletons. The CDR3 has 15 residues. Germline CDR1 LNHDA, CDR2 SQIVND (reference sequence). Trimming took 6 bases from V and 5 from J, leaving 16 bases between them. This sample was taken from a study of blood T cell repertoires in COVID-19. On the study more broadly: Sample material is recorded as cDNA or gDNA derived from T cells, B-cell-depleted T cells, or PBMCs.

The sequenced sample consisted of peripheral blood. The rearrangement links TRBV19 to TRBJ1-4; D remains ambiguous. This TCR was sampled from a human donor in a cohort sampled during active COVID-19. The CDR3, as DNA: TGTGCCAGTAGCCCCGGTGCAGGTTACAATGAAAAACTGTTTTTT. Translating it yields CASSPGAGYNEKLFF. Variable domain in full (rest from reference TRBV19 and TRBJ1-4): DGGITQSPKYLFRKEGQNVTLSCEQNLNHDAMYWYRQDPGQGLRLIYYSQIVNDFQKGDIAEGYSVSREKKESFPLTVTSAQKNPTAFYLCASSPGAGYNEKLFFGSGTQLSVL.